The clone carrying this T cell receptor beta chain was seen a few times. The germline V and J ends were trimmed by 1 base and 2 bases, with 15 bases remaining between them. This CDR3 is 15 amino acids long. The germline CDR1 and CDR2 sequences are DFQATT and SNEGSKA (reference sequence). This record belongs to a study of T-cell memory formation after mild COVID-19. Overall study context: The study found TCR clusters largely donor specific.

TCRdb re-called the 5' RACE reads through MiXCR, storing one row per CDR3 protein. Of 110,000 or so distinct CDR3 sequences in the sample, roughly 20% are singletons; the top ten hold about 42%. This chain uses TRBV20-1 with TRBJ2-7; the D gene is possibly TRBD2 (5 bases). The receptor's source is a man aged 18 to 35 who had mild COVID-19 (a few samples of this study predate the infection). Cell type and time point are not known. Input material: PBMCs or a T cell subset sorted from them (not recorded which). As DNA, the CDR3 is TGCAGTGCTAGAGGGGTGGGAGCGGTTGCCTACGAGCAGTACGTC. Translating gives CSARGVGAVAYEQYV.